The 26 T cell receptor beta chains in this list originate from one sample, sequenced in a study of long-term antiretroviral therapy in people with HIV. Investigators performed immunoSEQ version v3.0 at survey level. Clones were read by immunoSEQ multiplex PCR, and TCRdb kept only the in-frame ones, dropping some. Here the sample spans around 22,000 clones, around 80% being singletons. Sequenced material: unsorted PBMCs, taken about 4.3 years after starting antiretroviral therapy. The receptors were sampled from a man aged 25 to 40 with HIV.

This clone is a singleton in its sample. The chain combines TRBV6-6 with TRBJ1-5; TRBD1 matches at 11 bases. The CDR3 has 16 residues. In germline, CDR1 is MNHNY, CDR2 SVGAGI (reference sequence). With V trimmed by 2 bases and J by 5 bases, 5 bases remained unmatched. CDR3 DNA: TGTGCCAGCAGTTACCCCGGACAGGGGGCATATCAGCCCCAGCATTTT. As protein: CASSYPGQGAYQPQHF.

This clone was seen once. The chain is built from TRBV7-2 and TRBJ2-5; unclear D gene. This CDR3 region has 13 residues. The V end lost 1 base, the J end lost 5 bases, and 8 bases lay between the germline ends. Germline V CDR1 and CDR2: SGHTA, FQGNSA. The CDR3 bases are TGTGCCAGCAGCTTAGGGGTTGGGGAGACCCAGTACTTC. Translation: CASSLGVGETQYF.

This chain joins TRBV6-5 and TRBJ2-1; the D gene is possibly TRBD2 (5 bases). The CDR3 loop spans 13 amino acids. Germline CDR1 and CDR2: MNHEY and SVGAGI. V shed 4 bases and J shed 3 bases, with 7 bases lying between them. The CDR3 protein is CASSFEGYNEQFF. CDR3 in DNA: TGTGCCAGCAGTTTTGAGGGCTACAATGAGCAGTTCTTC.

The J gene is TRBJ2-3, the V gene TRBV27, with no clear D. With 6 bases removed from V and 0 bases from J, the gap between germline ends came to 16 bases. Per germline, CDR1 MNHEY and CDR2 SMNVEV (reference sequence). The CDR3 consists of 16 residues. CDR3 nucleotide sequence: TGTGCCAGCAGCCCGCCGTTAGATCCTAGCACAGATACGCAGTATTTT. It translates to CASSPPLDPSTDTQYF.

This sequence joins TRBV7-9 and TRBJ1-2, with D perhaps matching TRBD1 (5 bases). Germline values: CDR1 SEHNR, CDR2 FQNEAQ (reference sequence). The CDR3 has 15 amino acids. V was trimmed by 5 bases and J by 5 bases, leaving 18 bases between them. The CDR3 sequence is CASSLSSTAIYGYTF. Written as DNA, the CDR3 is TGTGCCAGCAGCCTCTCTTCGACAGCGATATATGGCTACACCTTC.

Only one count was recorded for this clone. The gene calls are TRBV13 and TRBJ1-2; 11 bases agree with TRBD1. Germline CDR1 is PRHDT and CDR2 is FYEKMQ (reference sequence). J was trimmed by 8 bases and V by 3 bases; bases with no gene match: 2. CDR3 size: 13 residues. The CDR3 protein is CASSLGTGGGYTF. DNA for the CDR3: TGTGCCAGCAGCTTGGGGACAGGGGGGGGCTACACCTTC.

The genes are TRBV7-9 and TRBJ2-5, with TRBD2 identical over 13 bases. The better agreement between TRBJ2-7 and the DNA end casts doubt on the J call. There are 18 residues in the CDR3. Germline V gives CDR1 SEHNR, CDR2 FQNEAQ (reference sequence). The DNA of the CDR3 is TGTGCCAGCAGTACCTTCCTACCCGGACTAGCGGGAGCCTACGAGCAGTACTTC. Residues: CASSTFLPGLAGAYEQYF.

V usage is TRBV4-1 and J usage is TRBJ1-2; 9 bases line up with TRBD1. V gave up 0 bases and J gave up 6 bases; unmatched junction bases: 8. The CDR3 is 16 amino acids. In germline, CDR1 is MGHRA, CDR2 YSYEKL. The CDR3 spells CASSQEHQGQGNGYTF. DNA of the CDR3: TGCGCCAGCAGCCAAGAACATCAGGGACAGGGAAATGGCTACACCTTC.

The chain carries TRBV5-4 and TRBJ2-1, with D uncertain. Germline CDR1 is SGHNT and CDR2 is YYREEE (reference sequence). The CDR3 has 13 amino acids. The ends were cut back, 0 bases at V and 6 bases at J, with 7 bases in the middle. For the CDR3, the DNA is TGTGCCAGCAGCTTGGAACGGTTCAATGAGCAGTTCTTC. Its protein is CASSLERFNEQFF.

The rearrangement links TRBV10-2 to TRBJ2-7; no definite D call. This CDR3 is built from 14 residues. Looked up from germline, CDR1 is WSHSY and CDR2 is SAAADI. V shed 0 bases and J shed 9 bases, with 15 bases lying between them. Written as DNA, the CDR3 is TGCGCCAGCAGTGAGTCGTCAGCTACGACCCCGCAGTACTTC. Translating gives CASSESSATTPQYF.

J is TRBJ2-7 and V is TRBV2; possible D gene TRBD1, 5 bases. There are 16 residues in the CDR3. Deletions cut 0 bases from V and 2 bases from J, with 14 bases between. In germline, CDR1 is SNHLY, CDR2 FYNNEI. As DNA, the CDR3 is TGTGCCAGCAGTGAAGCGCTAACAGGTGATACCTACGAGCAGTACTTC. This encodes CASSEALTGDTYEQYF. Full variable domain (outside the CDR3, taken from reference TRBV2 and TRBJ2-7): EPEVTQTPSHQVTQMGQEVILRCVPISNHLYFYWYRQILGQKVEFLVSFYNNEISEKSEIFDDQFSVERPDGSNFTLKIRSTKLEDSAMYFCASSEALTGDTYEQYFGPGTRLTVT.

This clone was detected a few times. The CDR3 spells CASGGRGGNSPLHF. CDR3 nucleotide sequence: TGTGCCAGCGGGGGCAGGGGAGGAAATTCACCCCTCCACTTT. The chain combines TRBV6-6 with TRBJ1-6; D may be TRBD1 (6 bases). Trimming took 8 bases from V and 7 from J, leaving 15 bases between them. Germline V CDR1 and CDR2: MNHNY, SVGAGI (reference sequence). The CDR3 has 14 amino acids.

The V call is TRBV28, the J call TRBJ1-5; 7 nucleotides line up with TRBD1. CDR1 and CDR2 from the germline V gene are MDHEN and SYDVKM. This CDR3 region has 15 residues. The V and J ends lost 6 bases and 1 base, in that order; junction bases with no gene match: 6. CDR3 loop: CASSRQGRSNQPQHF. For the CDR3, the DNA is TGTGCCAGCAGCCGACAGGGAAGGAGCAATCAGCCCCAGCATTTT.

Only one count was recorded for this clone. The chain has TRBV2 and TRBJ2-1; D call uncertain. With 9 bases removed from V and 1 base from J, the gap between germline ends came to 10 bases. The CDR3 is 13 residues long. Germline CDR1 is SNHLY and CDR2 is FYNNEI. Here the CDR3 reads CARQSFSYNEQFF. Here the CDR3 DNA reads TGTGCCAGACAGTCTTTTTCCTACAATGAGCAGTTCTTC.

The CDR3: CASSYGTVLLPRDGYTF. The CDR3 DNA sequence: TGTGCCAGCAGCTACGGGACCGTACTACTCCCTAGGGATGGCTACACCTTC. The chain combines TRBV5-6 with TRBJ1-2; tentative D call: TRBD1 (5 bases). Trimming took 3 bases from V and 6 from J, leaving 24 bases between them. CDR1 is SGHDT, CDR2 YYEEEE, per germline. This CDR3 contains 17 residues.

V is TRBV2 and J is TRBJ2-7, with D tentatively TRBD1 (6 bases). The V gene's germline CDR1 is SNHLY and CDR2 FYNNEI. CDR3 length: 13 amino acids. With 7 bases removed from V and 0 bases from J, the gap between germline ends came to 10 bases. DNA for the CDR3: TGTGCCAGCACCCAGGACAGCTCCTACGAGCAGTACTTC. Its protein is CASTQDSSYEQYF.

This sequence joins TRBV7-6 and TRBJ2-7, with 8 positions matching TRBD2. V was pared by 5 bases and J by 7 bases, with 13 bases of the junction left unmatched. This CDR3 is 15 amino acids long. Germline CDR1 is SGHVS and CDR2 is FNYEAQ. In DNA, the CDR3 is TGTGCCAGCAGCCCCCGGGAGGGAGGGGGGATGGAGCAGTACTTC. Encoded protein: CASSPREGGGMEQYF.

This chain links TRBV6-1 with TRBJ1-2; D unresolved. Germline V gene lookup returns CDR1 MNHNS and CDR2 SASEGT. The CDR3 has 15 amino acids. Trimming shortened V by 1 base and J by 3 bases, and 12 bases separated the two germline ends. The CDR3 region is CASSEVHTIDYGYTF. CDR3 DNA: TGTGCCAGCAGTGAAGTTCACACGATCGACTATGGCTACACCTTC.

The chain uses TRBV7-9 and TRBJ2-2; 7 bases match TRBD2. The CDR3 runs to 15 residues. CDR1 and CDR2 from the germline V gene are SEHNR and FQNEAQ (reference sequence). V shed 3 bases and J 3 bases; nucleotides not matched to a gene: 4. CDR3 in DNA: TGTGCCAGCAGCTTTCGGGGGAGGGACACCGGGGAGCTGTTTTTT. The encoded protein is CASSFRGRDTGELFF.

V usage is TRBV5-1 and J usage is TRBJ2-3, with a tentative D call TRBD1 (5 bases). CDR1 is SGHRS and CDR2 is YFSETQ in the germline V gene. This CDR3 has 15 amino acids. V lost 1 base, J lost 1 base, and 10 bases lay in between. The CDR3 spells CASSLRGSGTDTQYF. Here the CDR3 DNA reads TGCGCCAGCAGCTTGAGGGGATCGGGCACAGATACGCAGTATTTT.

This clone occurred a few times. V and J are TRBV2 and TRBJ2-7, with 9 bases that match TRBD1. With 3 bases clipped from V and 3 bases from J, the junction kept 27 bases outside the gene matches. The CDR3 consists of 22 residues. Germline V gene sequence: CDR1 SNHLY, CDR2 FYNNEI. The CDR3 here is CASSDSGGSGTGTLLPHYEQYF. CDR3 bases: TGTGCCAGCAGTGACTCTGGGGGGTCCGGGACAGGGACCCTCTTACCCCACTACGAGCAGTACTTC.

There are a few counts of this clone. The chain joins TRBV7-2 to TRBJ1-6; no clear D gene. There are 14 residues in the CDR3. The V end was cut by 2 bases, the J end by 9 bases, with 11 bases between. Germline assignment: CDR1 SGHTA and CDR2 FQGNSA. CDR3 in amino acids: CASSLLLAGSPLHF. The CDR3 DNA reads as TGTGCCAGCAGCTTACTGCTTGCGGGTTCACCCCTCCACTTT.

This chain connects TRBV27 to TRBJ1-1; D not certain. Trimming shortened V by 0 bases and J by 4 bases, and 9 bases separated the two germline ends. CDR3 length equals 14 residues. Looked up from germline, CDR1 is MNHEY and CDR2 is SMNVEV (reference sequence). CDR3 sequence reads: CASSLSVLGTEAFF. CDR3 in DNA: TGTGCCAGCAGTTTATCCGTCTTAGGCACTGAAGCTTTCTTT.

V gene TRBV28 combines with J gene TRBJ2-3; 7 positions agree with TRBD2. Germline V gene sequence: CDR1 MDHEN, CDR2 SYDVKM. The CDR3 has 14 amino acids. The junction had 10 bases not matched to a gene; V was cut back by 6 bases and J by 7 bases. The CDR3 DNA follows: TGTGCCAGCAGCGAGCGGGAACGCGGGAATACGCAGTATTTT. Its translation: CASSERERGNTQYF.

This sequence joins TRBV5-6 and TRBJ2-7; perhaps TRBD1 as D (5 bases). The CDR3 sequence is 16 residues long. V lost 5 bases and J lost 2, with 20 bases in between. Looked up from germline, CDR1 is SGHDT and CDR2 is YYEEEE. CDR3 nucleotide sequence: TGTGCCAGCAGTAAACCCCAAGGGGTCGGCCCCTACGAGCAGTACTTC. This codes for CASSKPQGVGPYEQYF.

The V gene is TRBV4-2, the J gene TRBJ2-6; D uncertain. Trimming left V 0 bases short and J 0 bases short, with 6 bases between. CDR3 length: 16 amino acids. Germline CDR1 LGHNA, CDR2 YNFKEQ. The CDR3 DNA reads TGTGCCAGCAGCCAAGATAGGGACTCTGGGGCCAACGTCCTGACTTTC. Translating it yields CASSQDRDSGANVLTF.